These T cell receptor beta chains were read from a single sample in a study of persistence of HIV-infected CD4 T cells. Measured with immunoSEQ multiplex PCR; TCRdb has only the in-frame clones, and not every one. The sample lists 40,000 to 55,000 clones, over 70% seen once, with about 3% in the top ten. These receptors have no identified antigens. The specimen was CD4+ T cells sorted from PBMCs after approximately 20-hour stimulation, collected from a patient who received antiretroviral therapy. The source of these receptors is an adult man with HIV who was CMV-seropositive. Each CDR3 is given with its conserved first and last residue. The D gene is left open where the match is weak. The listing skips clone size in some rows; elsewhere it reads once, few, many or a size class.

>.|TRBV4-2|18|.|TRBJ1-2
CASSQEMARDGPNYGYTF
TGTGCCAGCAGCCAAGAGATGGCGCGAGACGGCCCTAACTATGGCTACACCTTC
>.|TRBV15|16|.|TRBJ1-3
CATSRERANSGNTIYF
TGTGCCACCAGCAGAGAGAGGGCTAACTCTGGAAACACCATATATTTT
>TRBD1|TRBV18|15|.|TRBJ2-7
CASALSDRGGGEQYF
TGTGCCAGCGCCCTATCGGACAGGGGAGGAGGAGAGCAGTACTTC
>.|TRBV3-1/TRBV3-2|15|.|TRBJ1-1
CASSQEHALNTEAFF
TGTGCCAGCAGCCAAGAACATGCCTTGAACACTGAAGCTTTCTTT
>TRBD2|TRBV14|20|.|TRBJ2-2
CASSQPPLRASGRGDGELFF
TGTGCCAGCAGCCAACCCCCGCTACGCGCTAGCGGGAGGGGGGACGGGGAGCTGTTTTTT
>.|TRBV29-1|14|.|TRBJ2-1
CSGTGRSGYNEQFF
TGCAGCGGAACAGGGAGATCCGGGTACAATGAGCAGTTCTTC
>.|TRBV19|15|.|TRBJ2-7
CASSIEARVGYEQYF
TGTGCCAGTAGTATAGAGGCCAGGGTAGGCTACGAGCAGTACTTC
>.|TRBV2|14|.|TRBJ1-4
CASSESPGGEKLFF
TGTGCCAGCAGTGAGTCGCCGGGCGGTGAAAAACTGTTTTTT
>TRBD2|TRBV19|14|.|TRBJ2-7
CASSSAGGSYEQYF
TGTGCCAGTAGTTCAGCGGGAGGGTCCTACGAGCAGTACTTC
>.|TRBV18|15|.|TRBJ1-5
CASSPGGLGHQPQHF
TGTGCCAGCTCACCAGGGGGGCTAGGGCATCAGCCCCAGCATTTT
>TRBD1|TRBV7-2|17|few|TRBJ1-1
CASSLTGQGARSTEAFF
TGTGCCAGCAGCTTGACGGGACAGGGGGCGCGGAGCACTGAAGCTTTCTTT
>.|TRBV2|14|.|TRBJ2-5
CAGADTGFAETQYF
TGTGCCGGGGCCGACACAGGGTTCGCCGAGACCCAGTACTTC
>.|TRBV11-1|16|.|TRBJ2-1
CASSTINGGNYNEQFF
TGTGCCAGCAGCACTATTAACGGGGGCAACTACAATGAGCAGTTCTTC
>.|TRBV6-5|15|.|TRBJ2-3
CASSEIARTQDTQYF
TGTGCCAGCAGCGAGATTGCCCGGACGCAAGATACGCAGTATTTT
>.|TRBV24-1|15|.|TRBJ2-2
CATSDPGTVTGELFF
TGTGCCACCAGTGATCCTGGGACGGTCACCGGGGAGCTGTTTTTT
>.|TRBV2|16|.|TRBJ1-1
CASSAAGVVSGTEAFF
TGTGCCAGCAGTGCTGCAGGAGTGGTGAGCGGCACTGAAGCTTTCTTT
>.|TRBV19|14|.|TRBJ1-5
CASMVWGVNQPQHF
TGTGCCAGTATGGTGTGGGGGGTCAATCAGCCCCAGCATTTT
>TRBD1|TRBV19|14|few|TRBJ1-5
CASSGTGGKQPQHF
TGTGCCAGTTCCGGGACAGGGGGAAAACAGCCCCAGCATTTT
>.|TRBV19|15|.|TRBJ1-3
CASSIGRGSGNTIYF
TGTGCCAGTAGTATTGGCAGGGGCTCTGGAAACACCATATATTTT
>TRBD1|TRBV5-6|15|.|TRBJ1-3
CASRQGISSGNTIYF
TGTGCCAGCAGACAGGGGATTAGCTCTGGAAACACCATATATTTT
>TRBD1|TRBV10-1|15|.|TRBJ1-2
CASSSGQQNNYGYTF
TGCGCCAGCAGTTCGGGACAGCAAAACAACTATGGCTACACCTTC
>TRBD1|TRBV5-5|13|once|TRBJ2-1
CASSDRAYNEQFF
TGTGCCAGCAGTGACAGGGCCTACAATGAGCAGTTCTTC
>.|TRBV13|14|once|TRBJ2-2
CASSYLQGSGELFF
TGTGCCAGCAGCTATCTCCAGGGTTCCGGGGAGCTGTTTTTT
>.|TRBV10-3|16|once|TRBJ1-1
CAISGGEGSVNTEAFF
TGTGCCATCAGTGGGGGAGAAGGGTCCGTGAACACTGAAGCTTTCTTT
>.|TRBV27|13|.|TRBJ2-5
CASARQAQETQYF
TGTGCCAGCGCTCGACAGGCCCAAGAGACCCAGTACTTC
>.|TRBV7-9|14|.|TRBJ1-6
CASSHNPQYSPLHF
TGTGCCAGCAGCCACAACCCACAGTATTCACCCCTCCACTTT
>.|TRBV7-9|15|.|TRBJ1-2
CASSSSAGENYGYTF
TGTGCCAGCAGCTCTTCCGCGGGAGAGAACTATGGCTACACCTTC
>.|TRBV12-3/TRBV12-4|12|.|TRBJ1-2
CATSTGVYGYTF
TGTGCCACATCGACAGGAGTCTATGGCTACACCTTC
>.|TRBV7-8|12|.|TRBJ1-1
CASSFREAEAFF
TGTGCCAGCAGCTTCAGGGAGGCTGAAGCTTTCTTT
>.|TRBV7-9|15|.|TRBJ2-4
CASSLTGTPGNIQYF
TGTGCCAGCAGTTTAACCGGGACACCGGGGAACATTCAGTACTTC
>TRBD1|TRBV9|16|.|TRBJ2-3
CASSVADREGLDTQYF
TGTGCCAGCAGCGTAGCTGACAGGGAAGGTCTAGATACGCAGTATTTT
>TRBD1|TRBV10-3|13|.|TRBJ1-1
CAIRTGVMTEAFF
TGTGCCATCAGGACAGGGGTTATGACTGAAGCTTTCTTT
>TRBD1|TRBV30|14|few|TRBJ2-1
CAWSGTGSYNEQFF
TGTGCCTGGAGCGGGACAGGCTCCTACAATGAGCAGTTCTTC
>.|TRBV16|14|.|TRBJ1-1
CASSQDRLNTEAFF
TGTGCCAGCAGCCAAGACAGATTGAACACTGAAGCTTTCTTT
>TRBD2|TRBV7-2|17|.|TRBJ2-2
CASSLSSGGPNTGELFF
TGTGCCAGCAGCTTAAGTAGCGGGGGGCCGAACACCGGGGAGCTGTTTTTT
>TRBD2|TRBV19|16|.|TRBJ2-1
CASSIVGTSGYNEQFF
TGTGCCAGTAGTATAGTGGGGACTAGCGGTTACAATGAGCAGTTCTTC
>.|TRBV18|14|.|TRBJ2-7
CASSAGAQRYEQYF
TGTGCCAGCTCCGCAGGGGCCCAAAGGTACGAGCAGTACTTC
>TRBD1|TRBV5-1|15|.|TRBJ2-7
CASSLETGGLYEQYF
TGCGCCAGCAGCTTGGAAACAGGGGGCCTCTACGAGCAGTACTTC
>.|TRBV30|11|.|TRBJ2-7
CAWRSRVKQYF
TGTGCCTGGAGAAGTCGGGTTAAGCAGTACTTC
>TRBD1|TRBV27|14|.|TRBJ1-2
CASKRTGVPYGYTF
TGTGCCAGCAAGAGGACAGGGGTGCCCTATGGCTACACCTTC
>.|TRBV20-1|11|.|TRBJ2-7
CSARAGDNRYF
TGCAGTGCTAGAGCAGGGGACAACCGGTACTTC
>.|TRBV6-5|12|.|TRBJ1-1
CASSRAGLEAFF
TGTGCCAGCAGCAGGGCAGGGCTCGAAGCTTTCTTT
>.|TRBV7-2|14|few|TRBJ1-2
CASSLGGTSYGYTF
TGTGCCAGCAGCTTAGGCGGCACGAGCTATGGCTACACCTTC
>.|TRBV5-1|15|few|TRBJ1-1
CASSLSGADYTEAFF
TGCGCCAGCAGCTTGTCGGGGGCGGATTACACTGAAGCTTTCTTT
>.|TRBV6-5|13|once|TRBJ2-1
CASSTILANEQFF
TGTGCCAGCAGTACCATCCTAGCGAATGAGCAGTTCTTC
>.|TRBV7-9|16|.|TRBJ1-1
CASSSTGGWTLAEAFF
TGTGCCAGCAGCTCAACAGGTGGGTGGACCTTGGCTGAAGCTTTCTTT
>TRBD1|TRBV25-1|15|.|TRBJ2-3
CASSEFRGLADTQYF
TGTGCCAGCAGTGAATTCAGGGGGCTGGCGGATACGCAGTATTTT
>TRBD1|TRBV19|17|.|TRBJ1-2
CASSIAGQGQPVYGYTF
TGTGCCAGTAGTATTGCGGGACAGGGACAACCCGTCTATGGCTACACCTTC
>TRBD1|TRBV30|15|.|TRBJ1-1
CAWSVRGGVNTEAFF
TGTGCCTGGAGTGTACGAGGGGGCGTGAACACTGAAGCTTTCTTT
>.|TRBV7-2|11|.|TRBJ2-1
CASSLRWEQFF
TGTGCCAGCAGCCTAAGGTGGGAGCAGTTCTTC
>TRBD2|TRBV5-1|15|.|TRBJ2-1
CASSRKSGGYDEQFF
TGCGCCAGCAGCAGGAAAAGCGGGGGGTATGATGAGCAGTTCTTC
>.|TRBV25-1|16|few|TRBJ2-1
CASSPPRGGGNNEQFF
TGTGCCAGCAGTCCCCCCCGGGGAGGCGGGAACAATGAGCAGTTCTTC
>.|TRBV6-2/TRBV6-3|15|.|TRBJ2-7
CASSSPHRDPYEQYF
TGTGCCAGCAGTTCCCCGCACAGGGACCCCTACGAGCAGTACTTC
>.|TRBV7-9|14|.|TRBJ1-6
CASRIGPWNSPLHF
TGTGCCAGCAGAATTGGCCCTTGGAATTCACCCCTCCACTTT